This TCR beta chain emerged from a study of T cell responses to AZD1222 COVID-19 vaccine. Turning to this clone: Antigen unknown.

The CDR3 spans 18 residues. J gave up 4 bases and V 3 bases, and 15 bases lay outside the gene matches. Germline V gene lookup returns CDR1 MDHEN and CDR2 SYDVKM. The protocol was immunoSEQ multiplex PCR, while the TCRdb copy is restricted to in-frame clones and leaves out a portion. The sample includes under 130,000 clones, 75% to 90% of them seen just once. The study's findings and limits: Spike as a whole was targeted by vaccine-associated CD4 TCRs, dominant at 160-218 and 743-854. Most donors were white British and more were female, and clonal diversity was possibly underestimated.

The sequencing here drew on peripheral blood, taken 28 days after the second AZD1222 dose. The TCR originated in an adult who received the AZD1222 COVID-19 vaccine. V is TRBV28 and J is TRBJ1-5; 7 nucleotides line up with TRBD1. The CDR3, as DNA: TGTGCCAGCAGTTTTAGTGAACGGGGACAGCCCAGGAATCAGCCCCAGCATTTT. This sequence encodes CASSFSERGQPRNQPQHF.